In this sample, the clone carrying this TCR beta chain turned up once. Assay: immunoSEQ multiplex PCR; the TCRdb copy retains only in-frame clones and omits some. This table holds roughly 330,000 clones, nearly 90% found once. The data were obtained in a study of blood T cell repertoires in COVID-19. Study-wide context: Sites in the United States, Italy and Spain provided acute and convalescent COVID-19 samples. T cells, B-cell-depleted T cells, or PBMCs provided the cDNA or gDNA that served as material.

In germline, CDR1 is SGHRS, CDR2 YFSETQ. V shed 4 bases, J shed 4 bases, and the junction held 5 bases outside the gene matches. The CDR3 loop spans 15 amino acids. The chain joins TRBV5-1 to TRBJ2-3; 11 nucleotides agree with TRBD1. The clonotype was recovered from a woman in her twenties or thirties who had recovered from COVID-19. The source material was PBMCs or T cells enriched from blood (not recorded which). CDR3 DNA sequence: TGCGCCAGCAGCCCCCGGACAGGGGGCGCAGATACGCAGTATTTT. Protein product: CASSPRTGGADTQYF. The variable domain in full, with the rest retrieved from reference TRBV5-1 and TRBJ2-3, is KAGVTQTPRYLIKTRGQQVTLSCSPISGHRSVSWYQQTPGQGLQFLFEYFSETQRNKGNFPGRFSGRQFSNSRSEMNVSTLELGDSALYLCASSPRTGGADTQYFGPGTRLTVL.